This T cell receptor beta chain was recorded in a study of cytomegalovirus exposure and HLA in healthy donors. The CDR3 loop spans 14 amino acids. V lost 7 bases to trimming and J lost 5 bases; unmatched junction nucleotides: 6. Germline-derived CDR1 and CDR2 are LNHDA and SQIVND (reference sequence). Assay: immunoSEQ multiplex PCR; the TCRdb copy retains only in-frame clones and omits some. The sample yields roughly 56,000 clones, more than 80% seen once. This receptor was obtained from a young man in good health and CMV-seronegative. The sample comprised PBMCs. The rearrangement links TRBV19 to TRBJ1-5; TRBD1 matches at 9 bases. The CDR3 loop is CASIGGQGYQPQHF. DNA of the CDR3: TGTGCCAGTATCGGGGGACAGGGTTATCAGCCCCAGCATTTT.